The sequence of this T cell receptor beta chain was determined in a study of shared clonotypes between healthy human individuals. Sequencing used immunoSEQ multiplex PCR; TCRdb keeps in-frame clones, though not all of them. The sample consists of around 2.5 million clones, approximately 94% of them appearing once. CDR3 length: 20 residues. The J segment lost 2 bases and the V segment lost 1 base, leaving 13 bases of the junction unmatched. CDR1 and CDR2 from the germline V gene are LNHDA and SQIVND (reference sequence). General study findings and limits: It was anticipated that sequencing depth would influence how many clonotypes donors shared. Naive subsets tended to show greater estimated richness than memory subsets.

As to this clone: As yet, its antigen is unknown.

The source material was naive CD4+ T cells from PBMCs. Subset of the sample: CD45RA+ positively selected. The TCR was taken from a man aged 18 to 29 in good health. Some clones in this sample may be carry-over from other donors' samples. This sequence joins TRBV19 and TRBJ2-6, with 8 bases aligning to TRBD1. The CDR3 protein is CASSIGSLGRGQPGANVLTF. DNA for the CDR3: TGTGCCAGTAGTATAGGTTCGTTGGGCAGGGGGCAACCTGGGGCCAACGTCCTGACTTTC.